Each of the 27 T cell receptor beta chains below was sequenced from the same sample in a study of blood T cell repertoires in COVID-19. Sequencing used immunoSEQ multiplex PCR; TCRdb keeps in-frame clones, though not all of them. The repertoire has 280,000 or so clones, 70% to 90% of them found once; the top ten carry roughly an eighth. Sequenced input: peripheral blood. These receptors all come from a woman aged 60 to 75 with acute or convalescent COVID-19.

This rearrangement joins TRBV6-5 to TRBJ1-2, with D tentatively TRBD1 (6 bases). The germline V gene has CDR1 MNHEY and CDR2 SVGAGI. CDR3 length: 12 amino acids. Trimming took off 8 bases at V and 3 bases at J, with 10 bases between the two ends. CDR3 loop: CASRQADYGYTF. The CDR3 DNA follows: TGTGCCAGCCGACAGGCGGACTATGGCTACACCTTC.

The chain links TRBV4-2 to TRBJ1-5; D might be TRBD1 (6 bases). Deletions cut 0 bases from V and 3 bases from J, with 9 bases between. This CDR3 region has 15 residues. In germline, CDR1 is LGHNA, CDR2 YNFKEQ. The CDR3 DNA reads TGTGCCAGCAGCCAAGATGGACAGAACAATCAGCCCCAGCATTTT. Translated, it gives CASSQDGQNNQPQHF.

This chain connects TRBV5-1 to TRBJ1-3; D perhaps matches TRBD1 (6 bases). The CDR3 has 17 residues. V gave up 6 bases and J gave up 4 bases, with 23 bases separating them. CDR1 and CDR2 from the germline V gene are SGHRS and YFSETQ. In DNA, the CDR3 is TGCGCCAGCATCCCACCCTGGGGGGGGGCAAGAGGAAACACCATATATTTT. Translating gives CASIPPWGGARGNTIYF.

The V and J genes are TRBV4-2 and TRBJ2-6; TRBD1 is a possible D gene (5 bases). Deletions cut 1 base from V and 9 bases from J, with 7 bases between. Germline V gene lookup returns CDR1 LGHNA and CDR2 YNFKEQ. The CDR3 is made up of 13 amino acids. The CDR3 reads CASSQVTDNVLTF. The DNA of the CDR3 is TGTGCCAGCAGCCAAGTGACAGACAACGTCCTGACTTTC.

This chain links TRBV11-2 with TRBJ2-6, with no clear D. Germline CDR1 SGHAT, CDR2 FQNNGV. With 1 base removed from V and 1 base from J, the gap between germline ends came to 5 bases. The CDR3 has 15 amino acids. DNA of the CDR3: TGTGCCAGCAGCTTAGGTCTATCTGGGGCCAACGTCCTGACTTTC. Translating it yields CASSLGLSGANVLTF.

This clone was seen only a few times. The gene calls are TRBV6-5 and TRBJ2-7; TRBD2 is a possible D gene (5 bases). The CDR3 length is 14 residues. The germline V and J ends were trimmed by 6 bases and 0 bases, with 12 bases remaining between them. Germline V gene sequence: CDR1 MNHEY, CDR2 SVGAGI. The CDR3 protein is CASRPLGSSYEQYF. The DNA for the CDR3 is TGTGCCAGCAGGCCCTTAGGGAGCTCCTACGAGCAGTACTTC.

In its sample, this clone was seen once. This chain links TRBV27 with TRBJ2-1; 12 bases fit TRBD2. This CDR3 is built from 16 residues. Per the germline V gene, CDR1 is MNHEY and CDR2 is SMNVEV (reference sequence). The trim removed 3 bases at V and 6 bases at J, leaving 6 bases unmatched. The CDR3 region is CASSLTSGGSPNEQFF. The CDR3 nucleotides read TGTGCCAGCAGTTTGACTAGCGGGGGTAGCCCCAATGAGCAGTTCTTC.

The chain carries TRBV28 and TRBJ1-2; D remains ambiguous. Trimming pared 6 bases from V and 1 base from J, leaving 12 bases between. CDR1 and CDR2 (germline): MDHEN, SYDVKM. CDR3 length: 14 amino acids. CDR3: CASSRLGVNYGYTF. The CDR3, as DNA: TGTGCCAGCAGCCGCCTGGGCGTTAACTATGGCTACACCTTC.

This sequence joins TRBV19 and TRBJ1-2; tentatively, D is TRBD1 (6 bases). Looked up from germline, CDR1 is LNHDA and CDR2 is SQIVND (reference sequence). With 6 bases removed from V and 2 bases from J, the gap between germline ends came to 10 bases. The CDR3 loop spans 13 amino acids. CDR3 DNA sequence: TGTGCCAGTAGCTTCAGGGGCAACTATGGCTACACCTTC. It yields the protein CASSFRGNYGYTF.

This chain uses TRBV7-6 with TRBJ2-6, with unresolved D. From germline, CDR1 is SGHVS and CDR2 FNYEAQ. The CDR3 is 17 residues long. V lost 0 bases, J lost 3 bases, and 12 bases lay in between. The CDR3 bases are TGTGCCAGCAGCTTAGCCCAACAGCTCAGTGGGGCCAACGTCCTGACTTTC. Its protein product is CASSLAQQLSGANVLTF.

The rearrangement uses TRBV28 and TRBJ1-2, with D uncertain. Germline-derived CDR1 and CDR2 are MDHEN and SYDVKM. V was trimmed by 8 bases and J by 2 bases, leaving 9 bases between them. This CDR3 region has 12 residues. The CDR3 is CASGGVNYGYTF. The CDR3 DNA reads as TGTGCCAGCGGCGGAGTAAACTATGGCTACACCTTC.

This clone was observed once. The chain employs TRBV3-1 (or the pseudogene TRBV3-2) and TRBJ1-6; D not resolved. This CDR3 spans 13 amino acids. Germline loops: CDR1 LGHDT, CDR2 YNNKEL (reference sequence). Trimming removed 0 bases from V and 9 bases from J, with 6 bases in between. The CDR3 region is CASSQDGLSPLHF. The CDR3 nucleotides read TGTGCCAGCAGCCAAGATGGGCTTTCACCCCTCCACTTT.

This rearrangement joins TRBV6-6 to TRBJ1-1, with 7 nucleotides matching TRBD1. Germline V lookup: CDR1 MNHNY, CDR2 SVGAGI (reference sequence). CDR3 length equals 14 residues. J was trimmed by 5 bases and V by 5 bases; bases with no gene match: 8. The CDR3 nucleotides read TGTGCCAGCAGTGACAGGGCCCCGGGAACTGAAGCTTTCTTT. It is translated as CASSDRAPGTEAFF.

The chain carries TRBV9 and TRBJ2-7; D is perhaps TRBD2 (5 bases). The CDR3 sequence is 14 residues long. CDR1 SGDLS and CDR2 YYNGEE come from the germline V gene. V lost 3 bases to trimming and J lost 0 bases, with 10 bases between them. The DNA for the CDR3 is TGTGCCAGCAGCGCTCCCCGGGGCTCCTACGAGCAGTACTTC. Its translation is CASSAPRGSYEQYF.

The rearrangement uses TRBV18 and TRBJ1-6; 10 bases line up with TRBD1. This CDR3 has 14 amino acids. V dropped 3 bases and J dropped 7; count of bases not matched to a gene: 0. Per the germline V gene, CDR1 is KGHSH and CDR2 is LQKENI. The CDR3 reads CASSPGQGNSPLHF. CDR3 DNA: TGTGCCAGCTCACCGGGACAGGGGAATTCACCCCTCCACTTT. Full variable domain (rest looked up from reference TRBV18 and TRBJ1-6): NAGVMQNPRHLVRRRGQEARLRCSPMKGHSHVYWYRQLPEEGLKFMVYLQKENIIDESGMPKERFSAEFPKEGPSILRIQQVVRGDSAAYFCASSPGQGNSPLHFGNGTRLTVT.

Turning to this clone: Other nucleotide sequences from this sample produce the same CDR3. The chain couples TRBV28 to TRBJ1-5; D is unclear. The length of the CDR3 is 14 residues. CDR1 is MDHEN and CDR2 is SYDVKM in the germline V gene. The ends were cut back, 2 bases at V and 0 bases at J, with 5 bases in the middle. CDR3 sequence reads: CASSLRGSNQPQHF. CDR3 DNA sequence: TGTGCCAGCAGTTTACGGGGTAGCAATCAGCCCCAGCATTTT.

This chain's CDR3 is CASALRDSYEQYF. CDR3 bases: TGCGCCAGCGCCCTTCGGGACTCCTACGAGCAGTACTTC. The V call is TRBV4-3, the J call TRBJ2-7; perhaps TRBD2 as D (5 bases). The CDR3 contains 13 residues. The germline gives CDR1 LGHNA, CDR2 YSLEER. Between the trimmed V and J ends, which lost 8 bases and 0 bases, there was a span of 11 bases.

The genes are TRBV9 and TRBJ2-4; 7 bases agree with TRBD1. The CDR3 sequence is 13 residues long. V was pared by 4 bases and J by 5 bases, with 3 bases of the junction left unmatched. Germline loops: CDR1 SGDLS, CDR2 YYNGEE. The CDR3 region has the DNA TGTGCCAGCAGCAGACAGGGACAAAACATTCAGTACTTC. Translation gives CASSRQGQNIQYF.

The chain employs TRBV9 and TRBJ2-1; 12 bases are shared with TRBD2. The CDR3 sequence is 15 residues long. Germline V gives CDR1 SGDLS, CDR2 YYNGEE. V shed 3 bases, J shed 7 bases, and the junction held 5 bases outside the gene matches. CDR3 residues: CASSGGLAGLNEQFF. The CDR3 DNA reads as TGTGCCAGCAGCGGCGGACTAGCGGGGTTAAATGAGCAGTTCTTC.

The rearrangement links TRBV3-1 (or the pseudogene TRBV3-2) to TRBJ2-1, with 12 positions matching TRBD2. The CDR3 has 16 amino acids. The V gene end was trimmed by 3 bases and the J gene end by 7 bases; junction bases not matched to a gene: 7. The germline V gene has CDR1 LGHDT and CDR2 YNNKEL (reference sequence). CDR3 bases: TGTGCCAGCAGCCACCGACTAGCGGGAGTAGATAATGAGCAGTTCTTC. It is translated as CASSHRLAGVDNEQFF.

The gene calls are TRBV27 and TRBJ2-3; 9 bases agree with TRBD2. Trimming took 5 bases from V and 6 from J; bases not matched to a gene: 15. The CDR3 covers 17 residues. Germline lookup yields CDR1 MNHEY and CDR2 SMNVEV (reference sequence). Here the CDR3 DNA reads TGTGCCAGCAGTCCTATTTTTGCGGGAGGGCCTTTGGATACGCAGTATTTT. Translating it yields CASSPIFAGGPLDTQYF.

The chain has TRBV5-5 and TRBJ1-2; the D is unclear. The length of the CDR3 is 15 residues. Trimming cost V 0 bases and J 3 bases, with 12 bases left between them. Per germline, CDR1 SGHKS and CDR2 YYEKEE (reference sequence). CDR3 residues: CASSLAWPQDYGYTF. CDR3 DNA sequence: TGTGCCAGCAGCTTGGCATGGCCCCAGGACTATGGCTACACCTTC.

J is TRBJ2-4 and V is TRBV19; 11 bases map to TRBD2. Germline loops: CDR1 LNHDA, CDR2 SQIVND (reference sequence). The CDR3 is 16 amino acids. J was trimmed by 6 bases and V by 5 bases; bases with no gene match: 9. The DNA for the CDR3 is TGTGCCAGTAGTCCTGTAGCGGGGGGGCTTGTAAACATTCAGTACTTC. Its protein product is CASSPVAGGLVNIQYF.

For the CDR3, the DNA is TGCGCCAGCAGCTTGGTGGCAGGCGGAGGAAACACCGGGGAGCTGTTTTTT. Translating gives CASSLVAGGGNTGELFF. The V and J genes are TRBV5-1 and TRBJ2-2; tentative D call: TRBD2 (5 bases). The germline gives CDR1 SGHRS, CDR2 YFSETQ. There are 17 residues in the CDR3. Between the trimmed V and J ends, which lost 0 bases and 2 bases, there was a span of 14 bases.

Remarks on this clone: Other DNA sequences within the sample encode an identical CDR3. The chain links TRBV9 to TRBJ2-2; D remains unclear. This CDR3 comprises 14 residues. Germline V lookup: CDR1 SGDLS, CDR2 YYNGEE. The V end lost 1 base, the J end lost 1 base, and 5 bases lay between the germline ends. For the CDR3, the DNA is TGTGCCAGCAGCGTAAGAGGGAACACCGGGGAGCTGTTTTTT. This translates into CASSVRGNTGELFF.

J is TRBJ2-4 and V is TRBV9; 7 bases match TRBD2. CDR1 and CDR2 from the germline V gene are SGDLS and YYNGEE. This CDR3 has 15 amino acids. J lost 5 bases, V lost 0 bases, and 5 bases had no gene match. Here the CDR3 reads CASSVGVAGENIQYF. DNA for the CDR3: TGTGCCAGCAGCGTAGGCGTAGCGGGCGAAAACATTCAGTACTTC. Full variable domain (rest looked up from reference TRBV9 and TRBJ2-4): DSGVTQTPKHLITATGQRVTLRCSPRSGDLSVYWYQQSLDQGLQFLIQYYNGEERAKGNILERFSAQQFPDLHSELNLSSLELGDSALYFCASSVGVAGENIQYFGAGTRLSVL.

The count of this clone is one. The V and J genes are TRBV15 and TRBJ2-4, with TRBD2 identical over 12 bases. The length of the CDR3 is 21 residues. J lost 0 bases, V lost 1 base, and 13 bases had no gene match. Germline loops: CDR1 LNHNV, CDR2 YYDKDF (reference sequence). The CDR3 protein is CATSRGPDLAGGPIAKNIQYF. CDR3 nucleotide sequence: TGTGCCACCAGCAGAGGACCGGACCTAGCGGGAGGGCCGATAGCCAAAAACATTCAGTACTTC.